Listed below are T cell receptor beta chains from one sample, sequenced in a study of T cells in tuberculosis. Sequencing used immunoSEQ multiplex PCR; TCRdb keeps in-frame clones, though not all of them. The data hold more than 35,000 clones, with about 96% observed a single time. Source material: PBMCs. Every receptor here comes from a donor between 10 and 35 years old with latent tuberculosis or without tuberculosis infection. CDR3s include the opening cysteine and the closing phenylalanine or tryptophan. A D gene is named only where the DNA matches it firmly. Size is omitted from some rows. Given values are once, few, many or a class for expanded clones.

clone size	J gene	D gene	V gene	CDR3 protein	CDR3 DNA
NA	TRBJ1-2	NA	TRBV7-8	CASSFRRAKGYTF	TGTGCCAGCAGCTTCAGGAGGGCGAAAGGCTACACCTTC
NA	TRBJ2-3	NA	TRBV5-4	CASSLDVRSSGTDTQYF	TGTGCCAGCAGCTTGGATGTGCGTAGTTCTGGCACAGATACGCAGTATTTT
once	TRBJ2-5	NA	TRBV6-1	CASKTAEETQYF	TGTGCCAGCAAAACAGCAGAAGAGACCCAGTACTTC
NA	TRBJ2-1	TRBD1	TRBV4-2	CASSQGTGGAYNEQFF	TGTGCCAGCAGCCAGGGGACAGGGGGAGCCTACAATGAGCAGTTCTTC
few	TRBJ1-6	NA	TRBV27	CASSPGSYNSPLHF	TGTGCCAGCAGTCCCGGTTCCTATAATTCACCCCTCCACTTT
NA	TRBJ1-1	NA	TRBV19	CASSIGTGFNTEAFF	TGTGCCAGTAGTATAGGAACGGGATTCAACACTGAAGCTTTCTTT
NA	TRBJ1-3	TRBD1	TRBV5-1	CASSPGQLSGNTIYF	TGCGCCAGCAGCCCGGGACAGCTCTCTGGAAACACCATATATTTT
NA	TRBJ1-2	TRBD1	TRBV5-1	CASARDRGREWDGYTF	TGCGCCAGCGCCCGGGACAGGGGGCGCGAGTGGGATGGCTACACCTTC
NA	TRBJ2-3	TRBD1	TRBV6-1	CASSVDRGLGDTQYF	TGTGCCAGCAGTGTTGACAGGGGGCTAGGAGATACGCAGTATTTT
once	TRBJ1-1	NA	TRBV11-2	CASSLLRGGNTEAFF	TGTGCCAGCAGTCTACTAAGAGGGGGGAACACTGAAGCTTTCTTT
NA	TRBJ1-2	TRBD1	TRBV9	CASSVGTGVEYGYTF	TGTGCCAGCAGCGTAGGGACAGGTGTTGAATATGGCTACACCTTC
NA	TRBJ2-7	TRBD1	TRBV18	CASSPRTGEIVQYF	TGTGCCAGCTCACCTAGGACAGGAGAGATAGTGCAGTACTTC
NA	TRBJ2-7	NA	TRBV2	CASISDRNSYEQYF	TGTGCCAGTATTAGCGACCGTAACTCCTACGAGCAGTACTTC
NA	TRBJ1-1	NA	TRBV18	CASSPFHSRQGETEAFF	TGTGCCAGCTCACCTTTTCACTCACGGCAGGGCGAAACTGAAGCTTTCTTT
few	TRBJ2-7	NA	TRBV19	CASSARSTEQYF	TGTGCCAGTAGTGCCCGGAGTACCGAGCAGTACTTC
NA	TRBJ2-7	NA	TRBV6-6	CASSYSPTGPTYEQYF	TGTGCCAGCAGTTACTCTCCCACAGGCCCAACCTACGAGCAGTACTTC
NA	TRBJ2-2	NA	TRBV19	CASTVTGSNTGELFF	TGTGCCAGTACCGTGACAGGATCGAACACCGGGGAGCTGTTTTTT
NA	TRBJ2-1	TRBD2	TRBV5-4	CASSLVGLADYNEQFF	TGTGCCAGCAGCTTGGTTGGACTAGCGGACTACAATGAGCAGTTCTTC